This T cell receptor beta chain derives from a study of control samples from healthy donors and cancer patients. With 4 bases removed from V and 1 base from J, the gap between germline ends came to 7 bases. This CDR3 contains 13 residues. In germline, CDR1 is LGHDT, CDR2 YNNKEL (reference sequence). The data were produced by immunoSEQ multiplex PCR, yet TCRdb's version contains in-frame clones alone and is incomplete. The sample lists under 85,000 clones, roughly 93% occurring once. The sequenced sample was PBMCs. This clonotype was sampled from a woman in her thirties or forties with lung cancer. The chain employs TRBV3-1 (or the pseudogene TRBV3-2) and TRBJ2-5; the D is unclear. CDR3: CASSPGPQETQYF. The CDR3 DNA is TGTGCCAGCAGCCCGGGTCCCCAAGAGACCCAGTACTTC.